The 31 T cell receptor beta chains reported below all come from one sample, sequenced in a study of response to subunit inactivated influenza vaccine. TCRdb processed the RT-PCR reads anew with MiXCR; each CDR3 protein has one entry. The sample yields 400,000 to 650,000 distinct CDR3 sequences, approximately 7.3% seen once. The sequencing here drew on PBMCs from blood, taken less than 30 months after vaccination. The origin of the receptors is a man in his fifties or sixties who received an inactivated influenza vaccine.

This CDR3 is CASSQDRRGIETQYF. DNA for the CDR3: TGTGCCAGCAGCCAAGATAGGCGGGGGATCGAGACCCAGTACTTC. The rearrangement joins TRBV4-2 to TRBJ2-5, with TRBD2 matching 7 bases. J lost 5 bases, V lost 0 bases, and 6 bases had no gene match. Looked up from germline, CDR1 is LGHNA and CDR2 is YNFKEQ. The CDR3 loop spans 15 amino acids.

This clonotype has a handful of counts. This rearrangement joins TRBV6-4 to TRBJ2-3, with D perhaps TRBD2 (5 bases). The CDR3 contains 15 residues. Trimming shortened V by 2 bases and J by 1 base, and 10 bases separated the two germline ends. Germline lookup yields CDR1 MRHNA and CDR2 SNTAGT. The CDR3 region is CASSDLTMGTDTQYF. As DNA, the CDR3 is TGTGCCAGCAGTGACCTGACTATGGGCACAGATACGCAGTATTTT.

The sample holds a few counts of this clonotype. The J gene is TRBJ1-1, the V gene TRBV7-2, with TRBD1 matching over 7 bases. J gave up 6 bases and V 5 bases, and 9 bases lay outside the gene matches. Germline-derived CDR1 and CDR2 are SGHTA and FQGNSA. This CDR3 spans 14 amino acids. The CDR3 loop reads CASSPRRGRAEAFF. The CDR3 nucleotides are TGTGCCAGCAGCCCCCGGAGGGGGCGCGCTGAAGCTTTCTTT.

The chain combines TRBV29-1 with TRBJ2-7, with D unresolved. Germline V CDR1 and CDR2: SQVTM, ANQGSEA. The length of the CDR3 is 14 residues. V lost 0 bases and J 0 bases, leaving 9 bases between the germline ends. The CDR3 region has the DNA TGCAGCGTTGAAGATGGGCAGGTCTCCTACGAGCAGTACTTC. The encoded protein is CSVEDGQVSYEQYF.

CDR3 amino acids: CSARDSGDSSTDTQYF. CDR3 coding DNA: TGCAGTGCTAGAGATTCCGGAGACAGCAGCACAGATACGCAGTATTTT. The chain is built from TRBV20-1 and TRBJ2-3; perhaps TRBD1 as D (5 bases). Per germline, CDR1 DFQATT and CDR2 SNEGSKA (reference sequence). The germline V and J ends were trimmed by 0 bases and 0 bases, with 13 bases remaining between them. The CDR3 has 16 amino acids.

This clonotype occurred many times. The chain uses TRBV12-3 or TRBV12-4 and TRBJ2-3; D is possibly TRBD2 (5 bases). The CDR3 contains 12 residues. V dropped 5 bases and J dropped 7 bases, with 10 bases sitting between them. The CDR3 region is CASSIIANTQYF. In DNA, the CDR3 is TGTGCCAGCAGTATAATAGCGAATACGCAGTATTTT.

This clonotype was detected many times. This chain connects TRBV7-8 to TRBJ2-7, with 7 nucleotides matching TRBD1. Germline assignment: CDR1 SGHVS and CDR2 FQNEAQ. The V gene end was trimmed by 5 bases and the J gene end by 1 base; junction bases not matched to a gene: 5. This CDR3 spans 14 amino acids. CDR3: CASSPTGSSYEQYF. In DNA, the CDR3 is TGTGCCAGCAGCCCGACAGGGAGTTCCTACGAGCAGTACTTC.

Ten or more counts support this clonotype. The gene calls are TRBV5-1 and TRBJ2-1; D is unclear. Trimming took 1 base from V and 3 from J, leaving 8 bases between them. Germline V gene lookup returns CDR1 SGHRS and CDR2 YFSETQ. The CDR3 contains 14 residues. The CDR3 coding sequence is TGCGCCAGCAGCTTGCAGGAACTCTACAATGAGCAGTTCTTC. Its translation: CASSLQELYNEQFF.

This clonotype has more than one count but fewer than ten. The chain has TRBV4-1 and TRBJ2-5; D perhaps matches TRBD1 (6 bases). This CDR3 is 18 amino acids long. V dropped 4 bases and J dropped 0 bases, with 21 bases sitting between them. The germline V gene has CDR1 MGHRA and CDR2 YSYEKL. The CDR3 region is CASSRPRGQLTYQETQYF. CDR3 sequence (DNA): TGCGCCAGCAGCCGACCCCGTGGACAGCTGACGTACCAAGAGACCCAGTACTTC.

This sequence joins TRBV10-3 and TRBJ2-1; 7 bases agree with TRBD2. The CDR3 is made up of 13 amino acids. With 7 bases clipped from V and 3 bases from J, the junction kept 3 bases outside the gene matches. CDR1 and CDR2 (germline): ENHRY, SYGVKD. CDR3 in amino acids: CAITGTNYNEQFF. For the CDR3, the DNA is TGTGCCATCACCGGGACTAACTACAATGAGCAGTTCTTC.

This clonotype appeared many times. This CDR3 reads CSAPELAGGPGNEQFF. CDR3 DNA: TGCAGTGCCCCCGAGCTAGCGGGAGGGCCTGGGAATGAGCAGTTCTTC. V gene TRBV20-1 combines with J gene TRBJ2-1, with 12 bases fitting TRBD2. J lost 7 bases, V lost 6 bases, and 13 bases had no gene match. CDR1 is DFQATT, CDR2 SNEGSKA, per germline (reference sequence). The CDR3 contains 16 residues.

This clonotype was seen many times. The chain uses TRBV6-5 and TRBJ2-1, with TRBD1 matching over 9 bases. CDR1 MNHEY and CDR2 SVGAGI come from the germline V gene. The CDR3 consists of 16 residues. Trimming removed 0 bases from V and 3 bases from J; junction bases left unmatched: 3. CDR3 nucleotides: TGTGCCAGCAGTTACTCGGCGACAGGGGGCTACAATGAGCAGTTCTTC. Its translation: CASSYSATGGYNEQFF.

This clonotype was detected only a few times. The chain is built from TRBV7-8 and TRBJ2-2; D is ambiguous. This CDR3 has 16 residues. Germline values: CDR1 SGHVS, CDR2 FQNEAQ. V shed 0 bases and J shed 0 bases, with 8 bases lying between them. CDR3 residues: CASSLALSANTGELFF. CDR3 bases: TGTGCCAGCAGCTTAGCATTGAGCGCGAACACCGGGGAGCTGTTTTTT.

V gene TRBV9 combines with J gene TRBJ2-3; no clear D. V lost 1 base and J lost 2, with 8 bases in between. The CDR3 extends over 14 amino acids. Germline assignment: CDR1 SGDLS and CDR2 YYNGEE. CDR3 nucleotides: TGTGCCAGCAGCGTAATAGGCCACACAGATACGCAGTATTTT. Residues: CASSVIGHTDTQYF.

The chain recombines TRBV20-1 with TRBJ1-5, with D unclear. Deletions cut 5 bases from V and 1 base from J, with 3 bases between. CDR3 length equals 11 residues. From germline, CDR1 is DFQATT and CDR2 SNEGSKA (reference sequence). CDR3: CSAQSNQPQHF. The DNA for the CDR3 is TGCAGTGCTCAGAGCAATCAGCCCCAGCATTTT.

This clonotype was counted only a few times. The chain couples TRBV20-1 to TRBJ2-3, with 10 bases fitting TRBD1. Germline V lookup: CDR1 DFQATT, CDR2 SNEGSKA (reference sequence). CDR3 size: 17 residues. Trimming removed 4 bases from V and 1 base from J; junction bases left unmatched: 11. The CDR3 coding sequence is TGCAGTGCTATAACGGGACAGGGGAGGGAGGGCACAGATACGCAGTATTTT. As protein: CSAITGQGREGTDTQYF.

This clonotype showed up just a few times. The V and J genes are TRBV28 and TRBJ1-1; no clear D. The CDR3 is made up of 14 amino acids. Between the trimmed V and J ends, which lost 6 bases and 1 base, there was a span of 12 bases. Germline CDR1 is MDHEN and CDR2 is SYDVKM. Here the CDR3 reads CASSLGFSNTEAFF. The CDR3 nucleotides are TGTGCCAGCAGCCTGGGATTTTCGAACACTGAAGCTTTCTTT.

In this sample, this clonotype turned up a few times. The chain combines TRBV3-1 with TRBJ1-2; TRBD1 matches 9 bases. The CDR3 is made up of 15 amino acids. The V gene's germline CDR1 is LGHDT and CDR2 YNNKEL (reference sequence). Unmatched junction bases numbered 5, after V lost 2 bases and J lost 4 bases. The chain's CDR3 is CASSQWLGQGYGYTF. The CDR3 bases are TGTGCCAGCAGCCAATGGCTGGGACAGGGCTATGGCTACACCTTC.

In its sample, this clonotype was seen a few times. CDR3 residues: CSVQTGTHVTDTQYF. As DNA, the CDR3 is TGCAGCGTCCAAACCGGGACACATGTTACAGATACGCAGTATTTT. V and J are TRBV29-1 and TRBJ2-3; D is perhaps TRBD1 (6 bases). Germline CDR1 SQVTM, CDR2 ANQGSEA. Deletions cut 6 bases from V and 3 bases from J, with 19 bases between. The CDR3 sequence is 15 residues long.

This clonotype has at least ten counts. This chain links TRBV29-1 with TRBJ1-2; TRBD1 aligns across 9 bases. Germline V gives CDR1 SQVTM, CDR2 ANQGSEA. This CDR3 is 11 amino acids long. J lost 8 bases, V lost 7 bases, and 5 bases had no gene match. CDR3 bases: TGCAGCGCAACAGGGGGCCGGGGCTACACCTTC. This codes for CSATGGRGYTF.

This clonotype was seen only a few times. V and J are TRBV29-1 and TRBJ2-1, with 7 nucleotides matching TRBD2. Per the germline V gene, CDR1 is SQVTM and CDR2 is ANQGSEA. The CDR3 runs 14 residues. The ends lost 6 bases at V and 0 bases at J; junction bases unmatched: 5. The CDR3 reads CSVRERDSYNEQFF. The CDR3 bases are TGCAGCGTCCGGGAGCGGGACTCCTACAATGAGCAGTTCTTC.

The gene calls are TRBV7-9 and TRBJ2-1, with 9 bases fitting TRBD1. Unmatched junction bases numbered 3, after V lost 5 bases and J lost 1 base. This CDR3 contains 15 residues. Germline loops: CDR1 SEHNR, CDR2 FQNEAQ (reference sequence). The CDR3 sequence: CASSKGQGSYNEQFF. The CDR3 coding sequence is TGTGCCAGCAGCAAGGGACAGGGATCCTACAATGAGCAGTTCTTC. Based on the CDR3 plus reference TRBV7-9 and TRBJ2-1, the full variable domain is DTGVSQNPRHKITKRGQNVTFRCDPISEHNRLYWYRQTLGQGPEFLTYFQNEAQLEKSRLLSDRFSAERPKGSFSTLEIQRTEQGDSAMYLCASSKGQGSYNEQFFGPGTRLTVL.

This clonotype was counted only a few times. The J gene is TRBJ1-6, the V gene TRBV6-1; D is unclear. Germline CDR1 MNHNS, CDR2 SASEGT. This CDR3 comprises 12 residues. Trimming pared 7 bases from V and 5 bases from J, leaving 6 bases between. The CDR3 protein is CASTEDNSPLHF. DNA of the CDR3: TGTGCCAGCACGGAGGATAATTCACCCCTCCACTTT.

The chain employs TRBV11-3 and TRBJ2-7; no clear D. The germline CDR1 and CDR2 sequences are SGHNT and YENEEA. There are 15 residues in the CDR3. Trimming left V 5 bases short and J 1 base short, with 15 bases between. The DNA for the CDR3 is TGTGCCAGCAGCCCTCGGACCGAGGAATCCTACGAGCAGTACTTC. It translates to CASSPRTEESYEQYF.

This clonotype showed up many times. The chain employs TRBV11-2 and TRBJ2-7, with 11 bases fitting TRBD2. Germline V lookup: CDR1 SGHAT, CDR2 FQNNGV. V lost 1 base, J lost 3 bases, and 8 bases stayed unmatched. The CDR3 is made up of 17 amino acids. The CDR3 region has the DNA TGTGCCAGCAGCTTAGGGGGTCTAGCGGGAGGTGTCTACGAGCAGTACTTC. Translation gives CASSLGGLAGGVYEQYF. Drawing the rest from reference TRBV11-2 and TRBJ2-7, the complete variable domain is EAGVAQSPRYKIIEKRQSVAFWCNPISGHATLYWYQQILGQGPKLLIQFQNNGVVDDSQLPKDRFSAERLKGVDSTLKIQPAKLEDSAVYLCASSLGGLAGGVYEQYFGPGTRLTVT.

The V call is TRBV29-1, the J call TRBJ2-1; TRBD2 matches 16 bases. V was pared by 3 bases and J by 9 bases, with 2 bases of the junction left unmatched. The CDR3 runs 14 residues. Germline V gene data show CDR1 as SQVTM and CDR2 as ANQGSEA. CDR3 nucleotide sequence: TGCAGCGTTGAGGGACTAGCGGGAGGGACTGAGCAGTTCTTC. Its protein product is CSVEGLAGGTEQFF.

This clonotype was seen many times. V and J are TRBV4-3 and TRBJ2-3; 7 bases are shared with TRBD1. Germline assignment: CDR1 LGHNA and CDR2 YSLEER. V was pared by 4 bases and J by 2 bases, with 6 bases of the junction left unmatched. The CDR3 totals 15 residues. CDR3 sequence (DNA): TGCGCCAGCAGCCCCGGGACAGTCGACACAGATACGCAGTATTTT. Its translation: CASSPGTVDTDTQYF.

The chain has TRBV4-3 and TRBJ2-7, with a possible D match to TRBD1 (6 bases). Germline V gene sequence: CDR1 LGHNA, CDR2 YSLEER. The CDR3 spans 15 residues. Trimming cost V 0 bases and J 4 bases, with 13 bases left between them. CDR3 sequence: CASSQDSTGLYEQYF. The CDR3 DNA is TGCGCCAGCAGCCAAGATTCGACAGGCTTGTACGAGCAGTACTTC.

This clonotype came up many times. The chain carries TRBV6-1 and TRBJ1-1, with D possibly being TRBD1 (5 bases). Germline V gene sequence: CDR1 MNHNS, CDR2 SASEGT. This CDR3 spans 16 amino acids. V was clipped by 6 bases and J by 4 bases, with 21 bases between them. The CDR3 is CASRGVSAQAGTEAFF. The CDR3, as DNA: TGTGCCAGCAGGGGGGTTTCTGCCCAGGCGGGCACTGAAGCTTTCTTT.

The chain joins TRBV5-1 to TRBJ1-2; the match to TRBD1 covers 8 bases. The CDR3 sequence is 15 residues long. The V and J ends lost 0 bases and 4 bases, in that order; junction bases with no gene match: 5. CDR1 is SGHRS and CDR2 is YFSETQ in the germline V gene. The CDR3 DNA is TGCGCCAGCAGCTTGGGACAGGGGAGAGGCTATGGCTACACCTTC. It yields the protein CASSLGQGRGYGYTF.

The chain links TRBV12-3 or TRBV12-4 to TRBJ1-2; D is possibly TRBD1 (5 bases). V lost 4 bases to trimming and J lost 1 base, with 10 bases between them. This CDR3 spans 14 amino acids. The CDR3 bases are TGTGCCAGCAGTTCCAGGGAGGTTAACTATGGCTACACCTTC. The encoded protein is CASSSREVNYGYTF.